The 19 T cell receptor beta chains below all came from one sample that was sequenced in a study of T cells in pancreatic ductal adenocarcinoma. Surgery without prior neoadjuvant therapy was the treatment of the selected pancreatic ductal adenocarcinoma patients. Method: immunoSEQ multiplex PCR; TCRdb's copy keeps in-frame clones and lacks some. The data show tens of thousands of clones, with roughly 92% seen just once and 2.2% held by the top ten. The sequencing sample was made of PBMCs. The origin of the receptors is a human donor with pancreatic ductal adenocarcinoma.

The gene calls are TRBV7-6 and TRBJ2-3; TRBD2 matches at 7 bases. V was clipped by 1 base and J by 3 bases; unmatched bases: 13. The CDR3 contains 18 residues. Germline V gene data show CDR1 as SGHVS and CDR2 as FNYEAQ. The CDR3 nucleotides read TGTGCCAGCAGCTTAGTCAATCCTGGGGCGGGAGCGACAGATACGCAGTATTTT. This codes for CASSLVNPGAGATDTQYF.

In this sample, this clone turned up a few times. CDR3 loop: CASSRDSSYGYTF. CDR3 in DNA: TGTGCCAGCAGCCGGGACAGTTCCTATGGCTACACCTTC. The V gene is TRBV7-6, the J gene TRBJ1-2; 7 bases match TRBD1. CDR1 SGHVS and CDR2 FNYEAQ come from the germline V gene. V was pared by 5 bases and J by 4 bases, with 4 bases of the junction left unmatched. The CDR3 is 13 amino acids.

This chain connects TRBV7-2 to TRBJ1-2; D gene unclear. Trimming removed 7 bases at V and 0 bases at J, with 15 bases between. Germline-derived CDR1 and CDR2 are SGHTA and FQGNSA. This CDR3 spans 15 amino acids. CDR3 coding DNA: TGTGCCAGCATCCCGGGAGGGCGTCCTAACTATGGCTACACCTTC. This sequence encodes CASIPGGRPNYGYTF.

The gene calls are TRBV18 and TRBJ1-6, with D unresolved. Trimming shortened V by 3 bases and J by 5 bases, and 5 bases separated the two germline ends. Germline assignment: CDR1 KGHSH and CDR2 LQKENI. CDR3 size: 13 residues. CDR3 in amino acids: CASSPRDNSPLHF. Written as DNA, the CDR3 is TGTGCCAGCTCACCGAGAGATAATTCACCCCTCCACTTT.

The chain has TRBV13 and TRBJ1-2, with D hard to call. The CDR3 runs to 14 residues. Per germline, CDR1 PRHDT and CDR2 FYEKMQ (reference sequence). V lost 1 base and J 2 bases, leaving 8 bases between the germline ends. The CDR3: CASSLEGDNYGYTF. As DNA, the CDR3 is TGTGCCAGCAGCTTAGAAGGTGACAACTATGGCTACACCTTC.

The chain couples TRBV28 to TRBJ2-7; D is perhaps TRBD1 or TRBD2 (5 bases each). The germline V gene encodes CDR1 MDHEN and CDR2 SYDVKM. Trimming removed 6 bases at V and 2 bases at J, with 20 bases between. The CDR3 totals 16 residues. The CDR3 bases are TGTGCCAGCAGAAAAGATTTCGGGACCCTCACCTACGAGCAGTACTTC. This gives the protein CASRKDFGTLTYEQYF.

The rearrangement joins TRBV6-5 to TRBJ2-1, with D possibly being TRBD1 (6 bases). Germline assignment: CDR1 MNHEY and CDR2 SVGAGI. V was pared by 2 bases and J by 4 bases, with 12 bases between. The CDR3 contains 15 residues. CDR3 nucleotides: TGTGCCAGCAGTTACGACAGGTGGGTTTACAATGAGCAGTTCTTC. This sequence encodes CASSYDRWVYNEQFF.

This rearrangement joins TRBV5-1 to TRBJ1-4; perhaps TRBD1 as D (5 bases). The germline V gene encodes CDR1 SGHRS and CDR2 YFSETQ. This CDR3 is built from 15 residues. V was cut by 3 bases and J by 4 bases, with 13 bases left in between. CDR3 amino acids: CASSWDSSDNEKLFF. CDR3 DNA: TGCGCCAGCAGCTGGGACTCCTCGGATAATGAAAAACTGTTTTTT.

V and J are TRBV2 and TRBJ2-5; 8 positions match TRBD1. Trimming cost V 6 bases and J 1 base; bases outside gene matches: 4. The CDR3 contains 14 residues. Germline CDR1 reads SNHLY; CDR2 reads FYNNEI. This chain's CDR3 is CASSRQGRQETQYF. The CDR3 DNA follows: TGTGCCAGCAGCCGACAGGGGCGCCAAGAGACCCAGTACTTC.

This clone was observed a few times. The rearrangement links TRBV21-1 to TRBJ1-1; the D call TRBD1 from the table was never checked on the DNA. TRBV21-1 is marked as a pseudogene. The CDR3 covers 15 residues. This CDR3 is CASSATKDRNTEAFF. Here the CDR3 DNA reads TGTGCCAGCAGCGCCACTAAGGACAGGAACACTGAAGCTTTCTTT.

This rearrangement joins TRBV28 to TRBJ2-1, with unresolved D. There are 15 residues in the CDR3. CDR1 and CDR2 (germline): MDHEN, SYDVKM. Trimming stripped 4 bases from V and 6 bases from J, with 16 bases between. CDR3 coding DNA: TGTGCCAGCAGTTCCTTTGGTTCTTCCGGCAATGAGCAGTTCTTC. It translates to CASSSFGSSGNEQFF.

The V and J genes are TRBV19 and TRBJ1-1; D gene ambiguous. Germline V gives CDR1 LNHDA, CDR2 SQIVND (reference sequence). V shed 7 bases and J shed 2 bases, with 11 bases lying between them. There are 13 residues in the CDR3. The CDR3 loop reads CASTLRSNTEAFF. The CDR3 DNA reads as TGTGCCAGTACCCTACGCTCCAACACTGAAGCTTTCTTT.

The chain combines TRBV7-3 with TRBJ1-1; D not certain. The length of the CDR3 is 15 residues. Deletions cut 1 base from V and 1 base from J, with 10 bases between. Germline-derived CDR1 and CDR2 are SGHTA and FQGTGA. The CDR3 reads CASSLNPASNTEAFF. CDR3 in DNA: TGTGCCAGCAGCTTAAACCCCGCATCGAACACTGAAGCTTTCTTT.

The chain combines TRBV21-1 with TRBJ2-7; the D call of TRBD2 is as the table states it, not checked on the DNA. TRBV21-1 is designated a pseudogene. The CDR3 totals 16 residues. The DNA of the CDR3 is TGTGCCAGCAGCAAAGTAAAGGAGGTCACCTCCTACGAGCAGTACTTC. Amino acid sequence: CASSKVKEVTSYEQYF.

The rearrangement joins TRBV6-9 to TRBJ2-7; D gene uncertain. Germline CDR1 reads MNHGY; CDR2 reads SVAAGI. CDR3 length: 14 amino acids. Trimming left V 3 bases short and J 0 bases short, with 9 bases between. DNA for the CDR3: TGTGCCAGCAGTTACACATTTACCTCCTACGAGCAGTACTTC. It is translated as CASSYTFTSYEQYF.

This rearrangement joins TRBV7-2 to TRBJ1-2, with D possibly matching TRBD1 (5 bases). Deletions cut 4 bases from V and 4 bases from J, with 16 bases between. The CDR3 has 15 residues. Per germline, CDR1 SGHTA and CDR2 FQGNSA. CDR3 coding DNA: TGTGCCAGCAGCTCTATGGGACGGACGGGCTATGGCTACACCTTC. Its protein is CASSSMGRTGYGYTF.

V is TRBV11-2 and J is TRBJ1-2; the match to TRBD1 covers 10 bases. The germline V gene has CDR1 SGHAT and CDR2 FQNNGV. The CDR3 length is 15 residues. V lost 4 bases to trimming and J lost 5 bases; unmatched junction nucleotides: 7. The chain's CDR3 is CASSSWDRGRYGYTF. DNA of the CDR3: TGTGCCAGCAGCTCGTGGGACAGGGGAAGGTATGGCTACACCTTC.

Notes on this clone: A single base is all that separates this from a far larger clone, so a read error is likely. V gene TRBV5-1 combines with J gene TRBJ2-7, with D possibly matching TRBD2 (6 bases). The CDR3 is 15 residues long. In germline, CDR1 is SGHRS, CDR2 YFSETQ. The V end lost 4 bases, the J end lost 9 bases, and 23 bases lay between the germline ends. The CDR3 region has the DNA TGCGCCAGCAGCCGGGTGGGGGGAGCCGGAGCAAGGCAGTACTTC. Translated: CASSRVGGAGARQYF.

The chain uses TRBV10-3 and TRBJ1-1; D ambiguous. The CDR3 is 12 amino acids. Germline assignment: CDR1 ENHRY and CDR2 SYGVKD. Trimming left V 8 bases short and J 1 base short, with 8 bases between. In DNA form, the CDR3 reads TGTGCCATCCGCCCCGCGAACACTGAAGCTTTCTTT. Its translation is CAIRPANTEAFF.